This T cell receptor (beta chain) was sequenced during a study of T cells of healthy individuals. TCRdb redid the calling of the 5' RACE reads with MiXCR, one entry per CDR3 protein. Of fewer than 75,000 distinct CDR3 sequences listed, roughly 16% are singletons. The CDR3 has 13 residues. Trimming took off 5 bases at V and 3 bases at J, with 8 bases between the two ends. This chain joins TRBV12-3 or TRBV12-4 and TRBJ2-4, with TRBD1 as a possible D gene (5 bases). This TCR derives from a human donor in good health. The CDR3 DNA is TGTGCCAGCAGTCAGGGTGGCAAAAACATTCAGTACTTC. Amino acids: CASSQGGKNIQYF.